This TCR beta chain came from a study of blood T cell repertoires in COVID-19 (TCRdb year 2020). Regarding the research as a whole: The collaborator samples originated in the United States, Italy and Spain and spanned the acute and convalescent phases of COVID-19. The material from the prospective study consisted of cDNA or gDNA derived from T cells, B-cell-depleted T cells, or PBMCs. Deeply sampled blood TCRbeta repertoires from subjects exposed to, actively infected with, or recovered from COVID-19 were included in the dataset. The repertoires were released in a freely available public database meant as a resource for research on the immune response to SARS-CoV-2. The samples were drawn from the first 160 participants of the ongoing ImmuneRACE study and from about 1,200 subjects provided by 6 global collaborators. The sample metadata nearly always contained a de-identified subject ID, COVID-19 status, age in years and sex. HLA class I and class II types, where available, came from metadata supplied by the sample provider rather than from assay-based typing.

The immunoSEQ Assay, a bias-controlled multiplex PCR, was used to amplify TCRbeta CDR3 regions from genomic DNA. From the authors' description of their analysis: Within the assay, amplification of reference gene primers was used to estimate how many nucleated cells each sample contained. To quantify the absolute abundance of each unique TCRbeta CDR3 rearrangement, sequence reads were collapsed and filtered. For each sample, productive Simpson clonality was calculated as the square root of Simpson's diversity index across productive rearrangements. TCRdb holds this immuneACCESS table with in-frame rearrangements only. Some clones are missing; in checked studies, unresolved V genes explain under half, and the rest has no known cause. V, J and clone size derive from that table, while D and trimming were established from the DNA sequence. This sample has approximately 300,000 clones in its table, and more than 75% of those were observed once. The ten largest clones capture about 5% of the sample.

Here is what the overall study found, with its caveats: How much clinical and demographic metadata was included differed by source and by participant, and the metadata was provided uncurated.

As concerns this clone: The antigen it recognizes is unknown. There are no base qualities to consult, and no much larger clone falls within one base.

Participants in the prospective study were aged roughly 18 to 100 years, lived in 24 United States geographic areas, and enrolled through a virtual design. Cohort assignment in the prospective study relied on participant-reported clinical history from a screening survey and a study questionnaire. For ImmuneRACE Cohort 3, a participant was defined as recovered based on two consecutive negative NP/OP PCR tests, clearance by a healthcare professional, or resolution of symptoms. Mobile phlebotomists in the prospective study collected whole blood, serum and a nasopharyngeal or oropharyngeal swab from every participant. Over a roughly two-month period, participants in the prospective study had the option of providing additional blood draws and questionnaires. Blood samples from the prospective study were shipped frozen or at room temperature prior to DNA extraction. V drops 11 bases and J drops 0 bases, leaving 11 bases in between. The germline V gene sets CDR1 to SNHLY and CDR2 to FYNNEI. The CDR3 runs 13 residues from the cysteine to the phenylalanine. Left in the record is the CDR3 DNA by itself, 39 bases read in frame from the first base.

The chain was built from TRBV2 and TRBJ1-3, with the D gene call left open. Input material: PBMCs or T cells enriched from blood (not recorded which). The sequence was collected from a woman younger than 45 who had recovered from COVID-19. The CDR3 loop reads CAGSASSGNTIYF. Here is the DNA: TGTGCCGGATCGGCTAGCTCTGGAAACACCATATATTTT. Extended through the reference TRBV2 and TRBJ1-3 proteins, this CDR3 yields the full variable domain: EPEVTQTPSHQVTQMGQEVILRCVPISNHLYFYWYRQILGQKVEFLVSFYNNEISEKSEIFDDQFSVERPDGSNFTLKIRSTKLEDSAMYFCAGSASSGNTIYFGEGSWLTVV.